This TCR beta chain was observed in a study of blood T cell repertoires in COVID-19 (TCRdb year 2020). About the investigation overall: Samples covering the acute and convalescent phases of COVID-19 were provided by collaborators in the United States, Italy and Spain. The prospective study material was composed of cDNA or gDNA derived from T cells, B-cell-depleted T cells, or PBMCs. Deeply sampled blood TCRbeta repertoires from subjects exposed to, actively infected with, or recovered from COVID-19 were included in the dataset. The repertoires were made available in a free public database intended to serve as a resource for research on the immune response to SARS-CoV-2. The samples were drawn from the first 160 participants of the ongoing ImmuneRACE study and from some 1,300 subjects provided by 6 global collaborators. A de-identified subject ID, COVID-19 status, age in years and sex were almost always included in the sample metadata. Where available, HLA class I and class II types were taken from metadata supplied by the sample provider and were not determined by assay-based typing.

The research as a whole found: Clinical and demographic metadata were provided uncurated, with the amount varying by source and participant.

Each collaborating institution followed its own protocols to collect whole blood in K2EDTA tubes. For TCRbeta analysis, collaborators shipped samples in one of three forms: frozen whole blood, isolated PBMCs, or DNA extracted from either of those sample types. TCRbeta CDR3 regions were amplified from genomic DNA using the immunoSEQ Assay, a bias-controlled multiplex PCR. The paper's processing steps were these. Nucleated cell counts per sample were estimated from amplification of reference gene primers within the assay. To quantify the absolute abundance of each unique TCRbeta CDR3 rearrangement, sequence reads were collapsed and filtered. For each sample, productive Simpson clonality was calculated by taking the square root of Simpson's diversity index across productive rearrangements. Here the immuneACCESS table is served through TCRdb, limited to in-frame sequences with V and J called. Missing clones are a known gap in these copies; in checked studies unresolved V genes cover under half, and the rest lacks a known reason. That table gives V, J and clone size, and the DNA gave D and trimming. The sample table lists approximately 160,000 clones, roughly 90% of them with a count of one. The ten largest account for 0.5% to 0.55% of the sample.

About this clone: Its antigen has not been determined. Base-call qualities are not available, and no considerably larger clone is one nucleotide away.

Sequences SGHTA (CDR1) and FQGNSA (CDR2) are obtained from the germline V gene. V is pared back by 1 base and J by 0 bases, with 13 bases lying between the germline termini. The CDR3, from cysteine to phenylalanine, totals 18 residues. Only the CDR3 part of the read is kept: 54 bases, read in frame from the first base. Sequencing input: peripheral blood. This chain joins TRBV7-2 to TRBJ2-6, and TRBD1 may be the D gene, going by 6 matching bases. The TCR comes from a middle-aged man with acute or convalescent COVID-19. The sequenced DNA: TGTGCCAGCAGCTTAGAGTCCAGAGGGGGCTCTGGGGCCAACGTCCTGACTTTC. This codes for CASSLESRGGSGANVLTF.